The T cell receptor beta chain under discussion was sequenced for a study of cytomegalovirus exposure and HLA in healthy donors. Findings and caveats of the study: Among the CMV-associated chains, a few were confirmed in vitro as specific for CMV antigens. Analysis was carried out at a later point, and it linked a missense DCLRE1C variant to TCR beta V- and J-gene trimming. Listed as cytomegalovirus-associated were more than 150 TCR beta chains.

Both 60 Vbeta primers and 13 Jbeta primers went into the PCR. Profiling relied on immunoSEQ multiplex PCR, and the TCRdb table lists in-frame clones only, not all of them. The sample has under 300,000 clones; just under 85% are singletons. Of note for this clone: Its antigen remains unidentified.

With 3 bases removed from V and 0 bases from J, the gap between germline ends came to 14 bases. From germline, CDR1 is MDHEN and CDR2 SYDVKM. The CDR3 runs 16 residues. The clonotype was recovered from a middle-aged woman in good health and CMV-seropositive. The sequenced sample consisted of PBMCs. This sequence joins TRBV28 and TRBJ1-1; D possibly corresponds to TRBD1 (6 bases). CDR3 in amino acids: CASSFSKDRVNTEAFF. The CDR3 DNA is TGTGCCAGCAGTTTCTCCAAGGACAGAGTGAACACTGAAGCTTTCTTT.